This T cell receptor (beta chain) was observed in a study of blood T cell repertoires in COVID-19. Study-wide background: From T cells, B-cell-depleted T cells, or PBMCs came the material, which was cDNA or gDNA.

Germline V gene lookup returns CDR1 MNHNS and CDR2 SASEGT. This CDR3 is built from 16 residues. V lost 4 bases to trimming and J lost 6 bases; unmatched junction nucleotides: 8. Original analysis: Cell counts per sample came from amplifying reference gene primers. Profiled with immunoSEQ multiplex PCR; TCRdb holds only in-frame clones, not every one. The V and J calls and the clone size are those of that table, but D and trimming were determined from the DNA. The repertoire holds 50,000 or so clones, with roughly 85% as singletons. This clone has a single count. The chain combines TRBV6-1 with TRBJ2-3; 12 bases are shared with TRBD2. What was sequenced was peripheral blood. This TCR was sampled from a man aged 70 or older with acute or convalescent COVID-19. The CDR3 spells CASSARTSGDGDTQYF. The CDR3 bases are TGTGCCAGCAGTGCTAGGACTAGCGGGGATGGGGATACGCAGTATTTT.